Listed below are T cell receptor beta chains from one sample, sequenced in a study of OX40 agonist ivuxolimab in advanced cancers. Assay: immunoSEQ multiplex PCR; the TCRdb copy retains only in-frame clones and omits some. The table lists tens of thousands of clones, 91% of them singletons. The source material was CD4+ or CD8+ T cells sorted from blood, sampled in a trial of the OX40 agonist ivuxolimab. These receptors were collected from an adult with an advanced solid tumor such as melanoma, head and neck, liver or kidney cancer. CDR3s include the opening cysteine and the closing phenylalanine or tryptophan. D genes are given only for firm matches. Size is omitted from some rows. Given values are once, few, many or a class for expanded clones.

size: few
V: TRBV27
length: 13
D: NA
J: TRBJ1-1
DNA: TGTGCCAGCAGTTTAAGGTGGGACACTGAAGCTTTCTTT
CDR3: CASSLRWDTEAFF

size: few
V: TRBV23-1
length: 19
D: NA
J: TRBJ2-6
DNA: TGCGCCAGCAGTCAATCATTCAGGCGGGTGATTTCTGGGGCCAACGTCCTGACTTTC
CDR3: CASSQSFRRVISGANVLTF

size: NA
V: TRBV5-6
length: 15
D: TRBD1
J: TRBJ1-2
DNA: TGTGCCAGCAGCTTGGAATCCGTGACAGGGGATGGCTACACCTTC
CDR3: CASSLESVTGDGYTF

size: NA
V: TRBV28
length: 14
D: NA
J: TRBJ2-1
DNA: TGTGCCACCGGGGCTAAACTATCCTACAATGAGCAGTTCTTC
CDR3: CATGAKLSYNEQFF

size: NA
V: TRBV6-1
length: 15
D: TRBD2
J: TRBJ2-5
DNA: TGTGCCAGCGCTCGACTAGCGGGCCCCCAAGAGACCCAGTACTTC
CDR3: CASARLAGPQETQYF

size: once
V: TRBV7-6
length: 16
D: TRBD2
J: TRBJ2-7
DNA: TGTGCCAGCAGCCCAAGGACTAGCGGGAGTATCAACGAGCAGTACTTC
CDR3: CASSPRTSGSINEQYF

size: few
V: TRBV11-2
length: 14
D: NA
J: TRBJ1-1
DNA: TGTGCCAGCAGCCAGACACCTCAGAACACTGAAGCTTTCTTT
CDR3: CASSQTPQNTEAFF

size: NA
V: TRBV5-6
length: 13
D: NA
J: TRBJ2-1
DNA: TGTGCCAGCAGCTTACGTTCCTACAATGAGCAGTTCTTC
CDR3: CASSLRSYNEQFF

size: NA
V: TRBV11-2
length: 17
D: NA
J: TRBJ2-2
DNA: TGTGCCAGCAGCCCCTACCTAGGGGGTTCGAACACCGGGGAGCTGTTTTTT
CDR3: CASSPYLGGSNTGELFF

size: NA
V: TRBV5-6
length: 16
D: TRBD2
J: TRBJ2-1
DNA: TGTGCCAGCAGCAGTCCAGGACTAGCGGGGTACAATGAGCAGTTCTTC
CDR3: CASSSPGLAGYNEQFF

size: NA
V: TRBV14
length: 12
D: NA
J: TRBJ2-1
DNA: TGTGCCAGCAGCCAAGGTTCGATTCGCGCGTTCTTC
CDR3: CASSQGSIRAFF

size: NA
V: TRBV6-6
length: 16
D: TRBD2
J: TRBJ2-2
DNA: TGTGCCAGCAGTTACTCGGGACTAGCGGGAACCGGGGAGCTGTTTTTT
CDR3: CASSYSGLAGTGELFF

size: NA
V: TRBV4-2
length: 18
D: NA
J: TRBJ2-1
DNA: TGTGCCAGCAGCCACAACCCGCCGCCCCCCGGCTCCTACAATGAGCAGTTCTTC
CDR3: CASSHNPPPPGSYNEQFF

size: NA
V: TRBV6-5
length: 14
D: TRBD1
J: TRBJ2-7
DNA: TGTGCCAGCAGTTACTCGACAGGGGGAGGCGAGCAGTACTTC
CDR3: CASSYSTGGGEQYF

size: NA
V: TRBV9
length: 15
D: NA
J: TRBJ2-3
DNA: TGTGCCAGCAGCGTAGCTATTGGGGGCTCCGATACGCAGTATTTT
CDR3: CASSVAIGGSDTQYF

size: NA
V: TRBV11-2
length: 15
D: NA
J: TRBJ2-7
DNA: TGTGCCAGCAGCTTAGATCAGGTTTCCTCCTACGAGCAGTACTTC
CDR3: CASSLDQVSSYEQYF

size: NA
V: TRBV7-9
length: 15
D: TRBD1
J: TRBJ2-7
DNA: TGTGCCAGCAGCTTAGGTGCGACAGGGGGGTACGAGCAGTACTTC
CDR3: CASSLGATGGYEQYF

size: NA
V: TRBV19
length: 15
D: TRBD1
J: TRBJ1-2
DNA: TGTGCCAGTAGTATAACGACAGGGAACTTCTATGGCTACACCTTC
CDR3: CASSITTGNFYGYTF

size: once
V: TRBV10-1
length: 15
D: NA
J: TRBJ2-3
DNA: TGCGCCAGCAGTGTGGGACAAGGATGGACAGATACGCAGTATTTT
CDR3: CASSVGQGWTDTQYF

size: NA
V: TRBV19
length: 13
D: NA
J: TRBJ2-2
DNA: TGTGCCAGTAGTATAGTACTATACGGGGAGCTGTTTTTT
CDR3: CASSIVLYGELFF

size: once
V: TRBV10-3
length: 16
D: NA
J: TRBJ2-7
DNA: TGTGCCATCAGTGGGACACAAGGAAAGATATCCTACGAGCAGTACTTC
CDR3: CAISGTQGKISYEQYF

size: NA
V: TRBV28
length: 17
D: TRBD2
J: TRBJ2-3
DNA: TGTGCCAGCAGTTTAAGAGGGCTAGCGGCTAGCACAGATACGCAGTATTTT
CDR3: CASSLRGLAASTDTQYF

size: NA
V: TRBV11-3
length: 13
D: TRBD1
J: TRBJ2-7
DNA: TGTGCCAGCAGCTCCGGGACAGCCTACGAGCAGTACTTC
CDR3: CASSSGTAYEQYF

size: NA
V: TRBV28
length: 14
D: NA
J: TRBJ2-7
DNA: TGTGCCAGCAGTTCATCTTATCGAATTTACGAGCAGTACTTC
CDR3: CASSSSYRIYEQYF

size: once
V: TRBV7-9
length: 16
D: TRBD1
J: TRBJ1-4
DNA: TGTGCCAGCAGCTTAGACTCGGGACAGCCTAATGAAAAACTGTTTTTT
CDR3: CASSLDSGQPNEKLFF

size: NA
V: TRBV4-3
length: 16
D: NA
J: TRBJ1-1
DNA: TGCGCCAGCAGCCACGTTGCAGGGGAGGTGGGCACTGAAGCTTTCTTT
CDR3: CASSHVAGEVGTEAFF

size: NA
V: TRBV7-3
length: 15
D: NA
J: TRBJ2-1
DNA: TGTGCCAGCAGCTCACCCGTCGGGCAGGTTAATGAGCAGTTCTTC
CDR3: CASSSPVGQVNEQFF

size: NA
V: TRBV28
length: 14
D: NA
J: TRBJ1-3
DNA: TGTGCCAGCAGTTTACGGACAACTGGAAACACCATATATTTT
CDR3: CASSLRTTGNTIYF

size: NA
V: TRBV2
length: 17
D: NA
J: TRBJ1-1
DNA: TGTGCCAGCAGTGAAGACTTGGACAGTTTTATGAACACTGAAGCTTTCTTT
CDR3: CASSEDLDSFMNTEAFF

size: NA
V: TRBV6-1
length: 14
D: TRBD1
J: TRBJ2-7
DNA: TGTGCCAGCAGTCCGGGACAGGGAGCCTACGAGCAGTACTTC
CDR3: CASSPGQGAYEQYF

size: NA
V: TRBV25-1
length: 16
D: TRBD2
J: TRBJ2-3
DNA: TGTGCCAGCAGTCTCCCCCTAGCGGGAGGCACAGATACGCAGTATTTT
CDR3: CASSLPLAGGTDTQYF